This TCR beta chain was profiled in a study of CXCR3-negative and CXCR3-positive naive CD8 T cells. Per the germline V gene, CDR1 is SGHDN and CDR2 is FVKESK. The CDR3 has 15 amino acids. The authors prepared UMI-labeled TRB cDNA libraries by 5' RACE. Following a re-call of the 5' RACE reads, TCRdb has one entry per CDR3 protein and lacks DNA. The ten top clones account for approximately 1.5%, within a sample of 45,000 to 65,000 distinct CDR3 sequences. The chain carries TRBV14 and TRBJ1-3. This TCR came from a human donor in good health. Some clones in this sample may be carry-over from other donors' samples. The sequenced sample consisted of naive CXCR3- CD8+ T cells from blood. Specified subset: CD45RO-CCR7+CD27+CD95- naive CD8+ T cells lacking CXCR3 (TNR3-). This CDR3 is CASSQDLAGGNTIYF.